This T cell receptor (beta chain) was captured by sequencing in a study of blood T cell repertoires in COVID-19. At the level of the study: Samples of COVID-19 (acute and convalescent) were obtained from the United States, Italy and Spain. T cells, B-cell-depleted T cells, or PBMCs provided the cDNA or gDNA that served as material.

In germline, CDR1 is SGDLS, CDR2 YYNGEE. This CDR3 is 15 amino acids long. The V and J ends lost 0 bases and 1 base respectively, with 10 bases between them. Source study methods: Estimated nucleated cell counts came from reference gene primer amplification. Here immunoSEQ multiplex PCR was the method, and the copy in TCRdb shows in-frame clones only, minus some. V, J and clone size were drawn from that table, and D and trimming were deduced from the DNA. The sample holds about 46,000 clones; approximately 88% are singletons and the top ten take 8%. This TCR was sampled from a man aged 45-65 years with acute or convalescent COVID-19. The rearrangement links TRBV9 to TRBJ2-5; D is possibly TRBD1 (5 bases). Material: peripheral blood. The CDR3 protein is CASSVGLTAQETQYF. As DNA, the CDR3 is TGTGCCAGCAGCGTAGGACTGACAGCCCAAGAGACCCAGTACTTC.